Shown below are 23 T cell receptor beta chains from a single sample sequenced in a study of blood T cell repertoires in COVID-19. TCRdb keeps only in-frame clones here, not all; method: immunoSEQ multiplex PCR. The sample carries about 130,000 clones, 90% to 95% recorded once. The sample comprised peripheral blood. The receptors derive from a man in his fifties or sixties with COVID-19, enrolled during active disease.

The table lists this clone with a few counts. V and J are TRBV25-1 and TRBJ2-2; 15 nucleotides line up with TRBD2. The CDR3 totals 17 residues. Germline V CDR1 and CDR2: MGHDK, SYGVNS. J was trimmed by 7 bases and V by 4 bases; bases with no gene match: 7. The CDR3 sequence: CASSGGLAGGFGGELFF. The CDR3 DNA follows: TGTGCCAGCAGTGGAGGACTAGCGGGAGGGTTTGGCGGGGAGCTGTTTTTT.

The rearrangement uses TRBV28 and TRBJ1-1; perhaps TRBD1 as D (6 bases). V was shortened by 5 bases and J by 3 bases, with 16 bases between the two germline ends. This CDR3 is built from 15 residues. Germline V gene data show CDR1 as MDHEN and CDR2 as SYDVKM. The CDR3 DNA follows: TGTGCCAGCAGTCTCGCTAGGGGGGGACACACTGAAGCTTTCTTT. Residues: CASSLARGGHTEAFF.

This chain connects TRBV28 to TRBJ2-7; possible D gene TRBD1, 6 bases. CDR1 MDHEN and CDR2 SYDVKM come from the germline V gene. The germline V and J ends were trimmed by 1 base and 0 bases, with 10 bases remaining between them. This CDR3 comprises 15 residues. The DNA for the CDR3 is TGTGCCAGCAGTTTATTCCGGGACAACTCCTACGAGCAGTACTTC. Its translation: CASSLFRDNSYEQYF.

The chain carries TRBV5-1 and TRBJ2-2; 10 nucleotides line up with TRBD2. The CDR3 is 19 amino acids. Trimming at V came to 0 bases and at J to 8 bases, leaving 16 bases not matched to a gene. Germline lookup yields CDR1 SGHRS and CDR2 YFSETQ. CDR3 in amino acids: CASSLVRLAGATVVGELFF. As DNA, the CDR3 is TGCGCCAGCAGCTTGGTTCGTCTAGCGGGGGCAACCGTAGTAGGGGAGCTGTTTTTT.

This chain joins TRBV10-3 and TRBJ1-4, with unresolved D. Trimming stripped 4 bases from V and 8 bases from J, with 8 bases between. The CDR3 has 12 amino acids. Germline-derived CDR1 and CDR2 are ENHRY and SYGVKD. DNA of the CDR3: TGTGCCATCAGTGTGGAGGGCGAAAAACTGTTTTTT. Amino acids: CAISVEGEKLFF.

This clone was counted between two and nine times. The V and J genes are TRBV19 and TRBJ1-2; D ambiguous. Germline CDR1 LNHDA, CDR2 SQIVND (reference sequence). The CDR3 is 11 amino acids. Trimming took 6 bases from V and 4 from J, leaving 6 bases between them. In DNA, the CDR3 is TGTGCCAGTAGAACAGCCTATGGCTACACCTTC. The encoded protein is CASRTAYGYTF.

The chain carries TRBV5-4 and TRBJ2-7; D is possibly TRBD2 (6 bases). The CDR3 contains 15 residues. Germline V gene data show CDR1 as SGHNT and CDR2 as YYREEE (reference sequence). The V end lost 0 bases, the J end lost 0 bases, and 10 bases lay between the germline ends. CDR3 protein: CASSLGGTFSYEQYF. The CDR3, as DNA: TGTGCCAGCAGCTTGGGCGGGACTTTCTCCTACGAGCAGTACTTC.

This chain uses TRBV4-3 with TRBJ2-1, with 10 bases matching TRBD2. This CDR3 has 18 residues. Germline lookup yields CDR1 LGHNA and CDR2 YSLEER. The trim removed 2 bases at V and 2 bases at J, leaving 9 bases unmatched. CDR3 coding DNA: TGCGCCAGCAGCCAACAGCGGGAGGGTCTCGGTCCCTACAATGAGCAGTTCTTC. Translating it yields CASSQQREGLGPYNEQFF.

The rearrangement uses TRBV6-5 and TRBJ2-7; 9 bases match TRBD1. This CDR3 contains 14 residues. Per the germline V gene, CDR1 is MNHEY and CDR2 is SVGAGI. The CDR3 DNA follows: TGTGCCAGCAGTCGGGACAGGGTCGCCTACGAGCAGTGCGTC. Protein sequence: CASSRDRVAYEQCV.

This sequence joins TRBV19 and TRBJ1-5; 7 nucleotides line up with TRBD1. CDR1 is LNHDA, CDR2 SQIVND, per germline (reference sequence). The CDR3 spans 14 residues. J was trimmed by 5 bases and V by 5 bases; bases with no gene match: 6. The CDR3 loop reads CASSQTGFDQPQHF. The CDR3 DNA reads TGTGCCAGTAGTCAGACAGGGTTCGATCAGCCCCAGCATTTT.

This chain connects TRBV19 to TRBJ2-3; 10 positions match TRBD2. The trim removed 1 base at V and 2 bases at J, leaving 6 bases unmatched. This CDR3 has 17 amino acids. The germline gives CDR1 LNHDA, CDR2 SQIVND (reference sequence). The CDR3 protein is CASSIVASGSLTDTQYF. The CDR3 DNA follows: TGTGCCAGTAGTATAGTGGCTAGCGGGAGTCTCACAGATACGCAGTATTTT.

The gene calls are TRBV24-1 and TRBJ2-1; TRBD1 matches at 7 bases. Germline CDR1 is KGHDR and CDR2 is SFDVKD. The V gene end was trimmed by 12 bases and the J gene end by 3 bases; junction bases not matched to a gene: 7. The length of the CDR3 is 13 residues. The DNA of the CDR3 is TGTGCCGTGGGACAGTACGACTACAATGAGCAGTTCTTC. As protein: CAVGQYDYNEQFF.

J is TRBJ2-1 and V is TRBV7-9; TRBD2 agrees at 7 bases. Germline CDR1 is SEHNR and CDR2 is FQNEAQ (reference sequence). The CDR3 runs to 15 residues. The V and J ends lost 4 bases and 3 bases, in that order; junction bases with no gene match: 6. The CDR3 DNA sequence: TGTGCCAGCAGCTCGGGCGGGAGTGGCTACAATGAGCAGTTCTTC. Amino acid sequence: CASSSGGSGYNEQFF.

This chain connects TRBV5-1 to TRBJ2-7; TRBD2 matches 14 bases. This CDR3 is built from 15 residues. V gave up 4 bases and J gave up 6 bases; unmatched junction bases: 6. Germline-derived CDR1 and CDR2 are SGHRS and YFSETQ. CDR3: CASSHGLAGGGEQYF. The CDR3, as DNA: TGCGCCAGCAGCCACGGACTAGCGGGAGGAGGCGAGCAGTACTTC. Complete variable domain (other parts from reference TRBV5-1 and TRBJ2-7): KAGVTQTPRYLIKTRGQQVTLSCSPISGHRSVSWYQQTPGQGLQFLFEYFSETQRNKGNFPGRFSGRQFSNSRSEMNVSTLELGDSALYLCASSHGLAGGGEQYFGPGTRLTVT.

The chain uses TRBV3-1 (or the pseudogene TRBV3-2) and TRBJ1-4, with D unclear. V dropped 1 base and J dropped 5 bases, with 8 bases sitting between them. This CDR3 has 14 amino acids. CDR1 is LGHDT, CDR2 YNNKEL, per germline (reference sequence). CDR3 in amino acids: CASSQVQSNEKLFF. The CDR3 coding sequence is TGTGCCAGCAGCCAAGTACAGTCGAATGAAAAACTGTTTTTT.

The gene calls are TRBV6-6 and TRBJ2-2; 8 bases fit TRBD2. The CDR3 spans 15 residues. V lost 3 bases and J lost 5; bases outside the gene matches: 5. Germline V gene data show CDR1 as MNHNY and CDR2 as SVGAGI (reference sequence). The CDR3 coding sequence is TGTGCCAGCAGTTATACCAGCGGGGGAACCGGGGAGCTGTTTTTT. Translating it yields CASSYTSGGTGELFF.

The V gene is TRBV4-3, the J gene TRBJ2-5, with D possibly being TRBD2 (6 bases). V was trimmed by 1 base and J by 0 bases, leaving 18 bases between them. The CDR3 is 18 residues long. Germline V gene sequence: CDR1 LGHNA, CDR2 YSLEER. The CDR3 loop reads CASSQGLIVAADQETQYF. DNA of the CDR3: TGCGCCAGCAGCCAAGGGCTTATAGTAGCGGCGGACCAAGAGACCCAGTACTTC.

Comment on this clone: One junction end does not reproduce the germline sequence, and a read error may be involved. The J gene is TRBJ2-7, the V gene TRBV6-7; tentatively, D is TRBD2 (7 bases). TRBV6-7 is an ORF; its function is uncertain. The CDR3 has 12 residues. The CDR3 nucleotides read TGTGCCAGGGGGGGCGGGAGTCTTTGGGCCCCTTTC. This translates into CARGGGSLWAPF.

V gene TRBV5-1 combines with J gene TRBJ2-1, with a weak D call TRBD1 (5 bases). The V end was cut by 6 bases, the J end by 0 bases, with 13 bases between. CDR3 length equals 15 residues. Germline V gene sequence: CDR1 SGHRS, CDR2 YFSETQ. CDR3 in DNA: TGCGCCAGCACCATAGGGGTGAGCTCCTACAATGAGCAGTTCTTC. Translated: CASTIGVSSYNEQFF.

The V call is TRBV6-5, the J call TRBJ2-6; no clear D. Per germline, CDR1 MNHEY and CDR2 SVGAGI. There are 15 residues in the CDR3. Trimming took off 4 bases at V and 0 bases at J, with 7 bases between the two ends. The CDR3 sequence: CASSLETSGANVLTF. CDR3 nucleotide sequence: TGTGCCAGCAGTTTAGAAACCTCTGGGGCCAACGTCCTGACTTTC.

The gene calls are TRBV7-2 and TRBJ2-1; weak D call: TRBD2 (6 bases). Germline values: CDR1 SGHTA, CDR2 FQGNSA. Trimming shortened V by 1 base and J by 1 base, and 8 bases separated the two germline ends. This CDR3 contains 15 residues. The CDR3 bases are TGTGCCAGCAGCTTAGATGCGGGATCCTACAATGAGCAGTTCTTC. Its protein product is CASSLDAGSYNEQFF.

This sequence joins TRBV6-2 or TRBV6-3 and TRBJ1-5; a weak D match, TRBD1 (5 bases). The V gene's germline CDR1 is MNHEY and CDR2 SVGEGT. The CDR3 has 12 residues. V lost 6 bases and J 5 bases, leaving 8 bases between the germline ends. CDR3 coding DNA: TGTGCCAGCAGCGGCAGGGATCAGCCCCAGCATTTT. Encoded protein: CASSGRDQPQHF.

This clone turned up a few times. This rearrangement joins TRBV12-3 or TRBV12-4 to TRBJ2-1, with a tentative D call TRBD1 (5 bases). There are 11 residues in the CDR3. Trimming took off 4 bases at V and 10 bases at J, with 8 bases between the two ends. For the CDR3, the DNA is TGTGCCAGCAGTTCCCGACAGGAGCAGTTCTTC. Translation gives CASSSRQEQFF.